This T cell receptor (beta chain) is drawn from a study of Ad26.COV2.S vaccination and SARS-CoV-2 variants. Study background: Into the muscle, Ad26.COV2.S was dosed once or twice, 56 days apart.

Germline V lookup: CDR1 MNHNY, CDR2 SVGAGI (reference sequence). CDR3 size: 18 residues. Trimming took off 5 bases at V and 0 bases at J, with 17 bases between the two ends. The treatment denotes: around 19 received Ad26.COV2.S at low or high dose, single or two shots; about 5 received placebo; per-sample allocation not given. Sampling occurred on day 63 after the first vaccine or placebo injection. Boston hosted the donor, who was an adult aged 18-55 years. This clone was seen ten or more times. Profiled with immunoSEQ multiplex PCR; TCRdb holds only in-frame clones, not every one. This sample has 440,000 or so clones, with approximately 92% found just once.

This chain joins TRBV6-6 and TRBJ1-6, with a possible D match to TRBD1 (6 bases). This clonotype originated in a person between 18 and 60 years old who received the Ad26.COV2.S COVID-19 vaccine or a placebo. This specimen consisted of peripheral blood, obtained in a trial of Ad26.COV2.S vaccine versus placebo. In DNA form, the CDR3 reads TGTGCCAGCAGTCCCAACCCAGGGGATAGCTCCTATAATTCACCCCTCCACTTT. Translated, it gives CASSPNPGDSSYNSPLHF.